This passage covers 21 T cell receptor beta chains from one sample sequenced in a study of blood T cells in healthy people across ages. Sample-barcoded 5' priming and a J-beta primer mix drove a second PCR of about 6 to 12 cycles. Each CDR3 protein is one row after TCRdb ran MiXCR on the 5' RACE reads. The data contain about 290,000 distinct CDR3 sequences, around 30% of them seen just once; the ten biggest clones take up approximately 28%. The material sequenced was blood. These TCRs come from a woman aged 70-85 years in good health.

This clonotype was seen a handful of times. This chain uses TRBV5-1 with TRBJ2-7; D gene uncertain. V shed 4 bases and J shed 0 bases, with 11 bases lying between them. Germline CDR1 SGHRS, CDR2 YFSETQ. The CDR3 contains 14 residues. CDR3 nucleotide sequence: TGCGCCAGCAGCCCCTCCGGTCCCTCCTACGAGCAGTACTTC. Translation: CASSPSGPSYEQYF.

This chain links TRBV7-2 with TRBJ2-5, with TRBD2 matching over 12 bases. Germline-derived CDR1 and CDR2 are SGHTA and FQGNSA. This CDR3 spans 14 amino acids. J gave up 3 bases and V 4 bases, and 0 bases lay outside the gene matches. Here the CDR3 reads CASSWTSGEETQYF. As DNA, the CDR3 is TGTGCCAGCAGCTGGACTAGCGGGGAAGAGACCCAGTACTTC.

This chain joins TRBV24-1 and TRBJ1-2; 8 bases align to TRBD1. The CDR3 extends over 14 amino acids. Trimming at V came to 0 bases and at J to 8 bases, leaving 4 bases not matched to a gene. Germline V gives CDR1 KGHDR, CDR2 SFDVKD. Here the CDR3 reads CATSDLGGTGGYTF. The CDR3 coding sequence is TGTGCCACCAGTGATTTGGGAGGGACAGGCGGCTACACCTTC.

The chain has TRBV6-6 and TRBJ2-1; D is unclear. V lost 0 bases and J 10 bases, leaving 10 bases between the germline ends. This CDR3 has 13 amino acids. The V gene's germline CDR1 is MNHNY and CDR2 SVGAGI (reference sequence). In DNA form, the CDR3 reads TGTGCCAGCAGTTACTCGAGGCCGGGCGAGCAGTTCTTC. Amino acid sequence: CASSYSRPGEQFF.

This clonotype was detected only a few times. The rearrangement uses TRBV7-2 and TRBJ2-7, with D possibly being TRBD2 (6 bases). The CDR3 runs 15 residues. Germline values: CDR1 SGHTA, CDR2 FQGNSA. Trimming removed 3 bases from V and 1 base from J, with 13 bases in between. The CDR3 is CASSFSSASSYEQYF. CDR3 bases: TGTGCCAGCAGCTTTTCTAGCGCCAGTTCCTACGAGCAGTACTTC.

This clonotype was observed a few times. As DNA, the CDR3 is TGTGCCAGCCTACCCTTCCAACCTCGTAGCACCGGGGAGCTGTTTTTT. Translated, it gives CASLPFQPRSTGELFF. The J gene is TRBJ2-2, the V gene TRBV7-9, with no clear D. The ends were cut back, 8 bases at V and 4 bases at J, with 20 bases in the middle. The CDR3 has 16 residues. CDR1 and CDR2 (germline): SEHNR, FQNEAQ (reference sequence).

A few counts support this clonotype. The junction and the germline gene differ at one end; a read error may be behind it. V and J are TRBV12-3 or TRBV12-4 and TRBJ1-1; D remains ambiguous. The CDR3 extends over 11 amino acids. CDR3 DNA sequence: TGTGCCGGCAGGATGAGCACTGAAGCTTTCTTT. The encoded protein is CAGRMSTEAFF.

This clonotype was observed a handful of times. The rearrangement uses TRBV20-1 and TRBJ2-5, with no clear D. CDR3 length: 13 residues. Germline values: CDR1 DFQATT, CDR2 SNEGSKA (reference sequence). V was pared by 0 bases and J by 3 bases, with 8 bases between. The CDR3 sequence: CSARDPREETQYF. As DNA, the CDR3 is TGCAGTGCTAGAGATCCCAGAGAAGAGACCCAGTACTTC.

This clonotype was seen repeatedly, ten times or more. The CDR3 DNA is TGTGCCAGCAGTTATCGAGAACCGGGAACCAGGGGCATTCAGTACTTC. Translated, it gives CASSYREPGTRGIQYF. This sequence joins TRBV6-5 and TRBJ2-4; tentative D call: TRBD1 (6 bases). This CDR3 is built from 16 residues. The V and J ends lost 3 bases and 9 bases respectively, with 21 bases between them. Germline V lookup: CDR1 MNHEY, CDR2 SVGAGI.

The gene calls are TRBV3-1 and TRBJ1-2; D is perhaps TRBD1 (6 bases). The V gene lost 2 bases and the J gene lost 8 bases, with 12 bases spanning the gap. The CDR3 totals 13 residues. Germline values: CDR1 LGHDT, CDR2 YNNKEL (reference sequence). The CDR3 nucleotides read TGTGCCAGCAGCCAACAGGGGATAGGGGGCTACACCTTC. Translation: CASSQQGIGGYTF.

This chain uses TRBV3-1 with TRBJ2-6; D remains ambiguous. Trimming removed 2 bases at V and 6 bases at J, with 5 bases between. The CDR3 spans 13 residues. CDR1 is LGHDT, CDR2 YNNKEL, per germline (reference sequence). The CDR3 DNA is TGTGCCAGCAGCCAACGAGAGGCCAACGTCCTGACTTTC. The encoded protein is CASSQREANVLTF.

This clonotype was observed a handful of times. This rearrangement joins TRBV5-1 to TRBJ2-5; a possible D gene is TRBD2 (6 bases). CDR1 and CDR2 (germline): SGHRS, YFSETQ. This CDR3 spans 15 amino acids. The V end lost 3 bases, the J end lost 3 bases, and 15 bases lay between the germline ends. This chain's CDR3 is CASSWLRGGEETQYF. The CDR3 nucleotides are TGCGCCAGCAGCTGGCTGAGAGGCGGGGAAGAGACCCAGTACTTC.

The rearrangement links TRBV18 to TRBJ1-1; D remains ambiguous. V was cut by 8 bases and J by 3 bases, with 7 bases left in between. The CDR3 is 11 residues long. The V gene's germline CDR1 is KGHSH and CDR2 LQKENI. The CDR3 reads CASRQYTEAFF. DNA of the CDR3: TGTGCCAGCCGGCAGTACACTGAAGCTTTCTTT.

In its sample, this clonotype was seen many times. The rearrangement uses TRBV12-3 or TRBV12-4 and TRBJ2-4; 9 bases match TRBD1. The length of the CDR3 is 16 residues. V was clipped by 4 bases and J by 0 bases; unmatched bases: 4. The CDR3 DNA is TGTGCCAGCAGTTCACAGGGGGCAAAAGCCAAAAACATTCAGTACTTC. Amino acid sequence: CASSSQGAKAKNIQYF.

The rearrangement uses TRBV7-3 and TRBJ2-5; D unclear. The germline CDR1 and CDR2 sequences are SGHTA and FQGTGA. The CDR3 runs to 15 residues. V lost 0 bases and J lost 3, with 11 bases in between. DNA for the CDR3: TGTGCCAGCAGCTTAACGTTGGCTTTCAAAGAGACCCAGTACTTC. Translating it yields CASSLTLAFKETQYF. Full variable domain (outside the CDR3, taken from reference TRBV7-3 and TRBJ2-5): GAGVSQTPSNKVTEKGKYVELRCDPISGHTALYWYRQSLGQGPEFLIYFQGTGAADDSGLPNDRFFAVRPEGSVSTLKIQRTERGDSAVYLCASSLTLAFKETQYFGPGTRLLVL.

This chain uses TRBV7-9 with TRBJ1-4; 8 positions match TRBD1. The CDR3 has 15 amino acids. CDR1 and CDR2 from the germline V gene are SEHNR and FQNEAQ (reference sequence). The V segment lost 5 bases and the J segment 7 bases; nucleotides outside the gene matches: 9. The CDR3 coding sequence is TGTGCCAGCAGCGTAACGGGACAGGCCGGTGAAAAACTGTTTTTT. It codes for CASSVTGQAGEKLFF.

This clonotype was counted only a few times. The rearrangement links TRBV6-1 to TRBJ2-5; 8 nucleotides align to TRBD1. Near its end, the DNA agrees better with TRBJ2-1, so the J call may be wrong. The CDR3 loop spans 14 amino acids. Per germline, CDR1 MNHNS and CDR2 SASEGT. The CDR3 loop reads CASSVQDRVYEQFF. In DNA form, the CDR3 reads TGTGCCAGCAGTGTTCAGGACAGGGTCTATGAGCAGTTCTTC.

This clonotype turned up a few times. The CDR3 loop is CATYEGGYIGYTF. CDR3 nucleotide sequence: TGTGCCACCTATGAAGGCGGGTACATTGGCTACACCTTC. The V and J genes are TRBV28 and TRBJ1-2; unclear D gene. Trimming cost V 10 bases and J 7 bases, with 19 bases left between them. This CDR3 is 13 amino acids long. Germline CDR1 is MDHEN and CDR2 is SYDVKM.

This clonotype has a count of ten or more. V and J are TRBV4-1 and TRBJ2-2, with D unclear. The CDR3 totals 14 residues. Trimming cost V 4 bases and J 6 bases, with 12 bases left between them. Germline values: CDR1 MGHRA, CDR2 YSYEKL. CDR3 nucleotide sequence: TGCGCCAGCAGCCCTTCTCACGGGTCCGGGGAGCTGTTTTTT. Amino acid sequence: CASSPSHGSGELFF.

The J gene is TRBJ2-5, the V gene TRBV7-2; a possible D gene is TRBD2 (6 bases). Germline loops: CDR1 SGHTA, CDR2 FQGNSA. The CDR3 consists of 17 residues. Trimming left V 2 bases short and J 3 bases short, with 19 bases between. CDR3 loop: CASSLKSPLQREETQYF. DNA for the CDR3: TGTGCCAGCAGCTTAAAAAGCCCGCTACAGCGGGAAGAGACCCAGTACTTC.

This chain connects TRBV18 to TRBJ1-2, with D unclear. CDR1 KGHSH and CDR2 LQKENI come from the germline V gene. The CDR3 runs 14 residues. V lost 0 bases to trimming and J lost 8 bases, with 13 bases between them. The CDR3 sequence: CASSPPGIPEGYTF. The CDR3 DNA follows: TGTGCCAGCTCACCACCGGGGATCCCGGAAGGCTACACCTTC.